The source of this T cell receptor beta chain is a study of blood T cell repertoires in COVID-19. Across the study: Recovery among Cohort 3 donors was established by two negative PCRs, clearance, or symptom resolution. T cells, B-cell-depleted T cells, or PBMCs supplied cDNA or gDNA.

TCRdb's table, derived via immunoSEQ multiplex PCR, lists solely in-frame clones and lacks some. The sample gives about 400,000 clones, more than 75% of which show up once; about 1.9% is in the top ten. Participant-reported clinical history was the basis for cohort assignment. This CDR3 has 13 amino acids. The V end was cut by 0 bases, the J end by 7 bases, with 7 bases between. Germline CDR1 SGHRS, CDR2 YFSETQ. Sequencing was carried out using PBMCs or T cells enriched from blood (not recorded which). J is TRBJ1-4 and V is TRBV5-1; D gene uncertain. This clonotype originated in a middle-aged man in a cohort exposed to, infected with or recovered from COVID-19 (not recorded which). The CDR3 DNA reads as TGCGCCAGCAGCTTGGCCGGGGTTGAAAAACTGTTTTTT. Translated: CASSLAGVEKLFF.